Following are 25 T cell receptor beta chains from one sample sequenced in a study of T cells in Graves' hyperthyroidism and ophthalmopathy (dated by TCRdb to the late 2010s). Library preparation employed multiplex PCR. These reads were obtained on an Illumina HiSeq 2000. The TCR beta CDR3 regions were amplified from the RNA transcripts. The first round of RT-PCR for the TCR CDR3 was performed with the HTBI primer set and the Qiagen OneStep RT-PCR kit. TCRdb passed the public sequencing reads through fastp at Q25 and MiXCR, retaining productive beta sequences. CDR3 protein duplicates are merged, each entry listing the most common genes and DNA. Counted in this sample were some 550,000 distinct CDR3 sequences; around 16% of them appeared once. Roughly 3% of the sample comes from the top ten. Sequencing was carried out using blood. These receptors came from a woman aged 35 to 49 with Graves' ophthalmopathy.

Only a few counts were recorded for this clonotype. This chain joins TRBV7-9 and TRBJ2-2; D gene uncertain. Germline V gene lookup returns CDR1 SEHNR and CDR2 FQNEAQ (reference sequence). The ends were cut back, 5 bases at V and 4 bases at J, with 5 bases in the middle. The CDR3 covers 12 residues. This chain's CDR3 is CASSDFTGELFF. The CDR3 nucleotides are TGTGCCAGCAGCGACTTCACCGGGGAGCTGTTTTTT.

The chain couples TRBV20-1 to TRBJ1-6, with TRBD1 matching 10 bases. Germline values: CDR1 DFQATT, CDR2 SNEGSKA (reference sequence). The trim removed 6 bases at V and 8 bases at J, leaving 10 bases unmatched. The CDR3 totals 15 residues. CDR3 coding DNA: TGCAGTGCGGGGGACAGGGGATCGTATGATTCACCCCTCCACTTT. It specifies CSAGDRGSYDSPLHF.

This clonotype was detected many times. CDR3 loop: CSARPPDNWGNQPQHF. CDR3 DNA: TGCAGTGCTAGACCACCTGACAATTGGGGCAATCAGCCCCAGCATTTT. The gene calls are TRBV20-1 and TRBJ1-5, with no clear D. Germline V gene data show CDR1 as DFQATT and CDR2 as SNEGSKA (reference sequence). The CDR3 length is 16 residues. V shed 2 bases and J shed 2 bases, with 16 bases lying between them.

This clonotype was seen repeatedly, ten times or more. The rearrangement links TRBV7-9 to TRBJ2-1; 8 positions match TRBD2. J was trimmed by 8 bases and V by 4 bases; bases with no gene match: 10. The germline gives CDR1 SEHNR, CDR2 FQNEAQ (reference sequence). The CDR3 contains 15 residues. CDR3 loop: CASSSGLASLDEQFF. DNA of the CDR3: TGTGCCAGCAGCTCCGGACTAGCCTCCCTCGATGAGCAGTTCTTC.

This clonotype has a count of ten or more. J is TRBJ1-4 and V is TRBV7-9, with D perhaps matching TRBD1 (6 bases). The germline V gene encodes CDR1 SEHNR and CDR2 FQNEAQ (reference sequence). Trimming removed 5 bases from V and 8 bases from J, with 15 bases in between. CDR3 length: 14 amino acids. The CDR3 sequence is CASSQSDSREKLFF. The CDR3 nucleotides read TGTGCCAGCAGCCAATCGGACAGTCGGGAAAAACTGTTTTTT.

This clonotype was seen just once. This sequence joins TRBV6-1 and TRBJ2-1; the D gene is possibly TRBD1 (6 bases). The CDR3 consists of 15 residues. Germline V gene data show CDR1 as MNHNS and CDR2 as SASEGT. Between the trimmed V and J ends, which lost 6 bases and 2 bases, there was a span of 14 bases. The CDR3 loop is CASRVHREPYNEQFF. The CDR3 DNA sequence: TGTGCCAGCAGGGTGCACAGGGAACCCTACAATGAGCAGTTCTTC.

The chain carries TRBV10-2 and TRBJ1-3; D not resolved. The CDR3 extends over 17 amino acids. V was clipped by 2 bases and J by 0 bases, with 14 bases between them. CDR1 and CDR2 from the germline V gene are WSHSY and SAAADI. CDR3 in DNA: TGCGCCAGCAGTGAGCCTCCCGGTTCGGGCTCTGGAAACACCATATATTTT. As protein: CASSEPPGSGSGNTIYF.

This clonotype was counted between two and nine times. The V and J genes are TRBV28 and TRBJ1-1, with a possible D match to TRBD1 (5 bases). Per the germline V gene, CDR1 is MDHEN and CDR2 is SYDVKM. Trimming took off 4 bases at V and 4 bases at J, with 10 bases between the two ends. The CDR3 is made up of 13 amino acids. This chain's CDR3 is CASSSDGGTEAFF. In DNA, the CDR3 is TGTGCCAGCAGTTCCGACGGGGGCACTGAAGCTTTCTTT.

This clonotype was picked up a small number of times. The V and J genes are TRBV4-2 and TRBJ2-3; D is possibly TRBD2 (5 bases). The V and J ends lost 4 bases and 5 bases respectively, with 13 bases between them. From germline, CDR1 is LGHNA and CDR2 YNFKEQ. The CDR3 has 14 amino acids. CDR3 DNA: TGTGCCAGCAGCCTAAGGGCTGCGGGAGATACGCAGTATTTT. It codes for CASSLRAAGDTQYF.

In this sample, this clonotype turned up a few times. This chain connects TRBV6-2 or TRBV6-3 to TRBJ1-5; no firm D call. The CDR3 runs to 14 residues. V was clipped by 3 bases and J by 4 bases, with 10 bases between them. Germline assignment: CDR1 MNHEY and CDR2 SVGEGT. CDR3 DNA: TGTGCCAGCAGTTATGGAATAACTAATCAGCCCCAGCATTTT. It specifies CASSYGITNQPQHF.

J is TRBJ2-5 and V is TRBV5-6; D uncertain. Germline assignment: CDR1 SGHDT and CDR2 YYEEEE. The CDR3 extends over 12 amino acids. V lost 3 bases, J lost 5 bases, and 8 bases lay in between. CDR3 in amino acids: CASSWQRETQYF. The CDR3 DNA sequence: TGTGCCAGCAGCTGGCAACGGGAGACCCAGTACTTC.

This clonotype was seen a handful of times. This rearrangement joins TRBV5-6 to TRBJ1-3; the D gene is possibly TRBD1 (6 bases). The CDR3 is made up of 14 amino acids. Germline V lookup: CDR1 SGHDT, CDR2 YYEEEE. V shed 0 bases and J shed 8 bases, with 12 bases lying between them. This CDR3 reads CASSLVATGYTIYF. CDR3 nucleotides: TGTGCCAGCAGCTTGGTGGCAACAGGGTACACCATATATTTT.

This clonotype was counted at least ten times. DNA of the CDR3: TGTGCCAGCAGCTTACTGGCGGCAGACCACGAGCAGTACTTC. Protein: CASSLLAADHEQYF. This chain connects TRBV7-8 to TRBJ2-7; unclear D gene. Trimming pared 2 bases from V and 5 bases from J, leaving 13 bases between. The germline V gene has CDR1 SGHVS and CDR2 FQNEAQ. The CDR3 loop spans 14 amino acids.

This clonotype was seen many times. The chain recombines TRBV12-3 or TRBV12-4 with TRBJ1-2; D perhaps matches TRBD1 (6 bases). The CDR3 is 13 amino acids. Trimming removed 7 bases at V and 7 bases at J, with 16 bases between. CDR3 DNA: TGTGCCAGCAAGCCCTCCCAGGGGCCTGGCTACACCTTC. Amino acid sequence: CASKPSQGPGYTF.

There are many counts of this clonotype. The chain employs TRBV12-3 or TRBV12-4 and TRBJ2-7; 8 positions agree with TRBD1. With V trimmed by 2 bases and J by 7 bases, 7 bases remained unmatched. This CDR3 comprises 14 residues. The CDR3 nucleotides are TGTGCCAGCAGTTTAACACAGGGGGTCGGAGAGCAGTACTTC. As protein: CASSLTQGVGEQYF.

This clonotype was seen repeatedly, ten times or more. V and J are TRBV2 and TRBJ2-3, with 15 bases lining up with TRBD2. This CDR3 is built from 16 residues. The V gene's germline CDR1 is SNHLY and CDR2 FYNNEI. With V trimmed by 8 bases and J by 5 bases, 8 bases remained unmatched. The CDR3 DNA is TGTGCCAGCGGGGGACTAGCGGGGGGCCTAGGAGATACGCAGTATTTT. It encodes CASGGLAGGLGDTQYF.

The V gene is TRBV5-8, the J gene TRBJ2-3, with D maybe TRBD2 (7 bases). The length of the CDR3 is 15 residues. The germline CDR1 and CDR2 sequences are SGHTS and YDEGEE. Trimming left V 2 bases short and J 4 bases short, with 14 bases between. CDR3 nucleotides: TGTGCCAGCAGCTTTGGGGGAGGGGGAGCAGATACGCAGTATTTT. This gives the protein CASSFGGGGADTQYF. The complete variable domain, with remaining parts taken from reference TRBV5-8 and TRBJ2-3, reads EAGVTQSPTHLIKTRGQQATLRCSPISGHTSVYWYQQALGLGLQFLLWYDEGEERNRGNFPPRFSGRQFPNYSSELNVNALELEDSALYLCASSFGGGGADTQYFGPGTRLTVL.

The gene calls are TRBV20-1 and TRBJ1-1, with TRBD1 matching over 9 bases. CDR1 and CDR2 (germline): DFQATT, SNEGSKA (reference sequence). The ends lost 0 bases at V and 6 bases at J; junction bases unmatched: 11. CDR3 length: 16 amino acids. Written as DNA, the CDR3 is TGCAGTGCTAGAGACAACCTGGGACAGGGAAGCGCTGAAGCTTTCTTT. Its protein product is CSARDNLGQGSAEAFF.

Ten or more counts support this clonotype. This sequence joins TRBV28 and TRBJ2-2; tentative D call: TRBD2 (5 bases). This CDR3 has 15 amino acids. From germline, CDR1 is MDHEN and CDR2 SYDVKM. Trimming left V 5 bases short and J 5 bases short, with 15 bases between. CDR3 in amino acids: CASSLMDGKTGELFF. The CDR3 coding sequence is TGTGCCAGCAGTCTAATGGACGGGAAAACCGGGGAGCTGTTTTTT.

The V gene is TRBV29-1, the J gene TRBJ2-3; TRBD1 or TRBD2 may be the D gene (6 bases each). This CDR3 spans 14 amino acids. The V gene's germline CDR1 is SQVTM and CDR2 ANQGSEA. V was pared by 7 bases and J by 3 bases, with 17 bases between. CDR3 DNA sequence: TGCAGCGCAGAGGAGGGGGGTGGGACAGATACGCAGTATTTT. Amino acid sequence: CSAEEGGGTDTQYF.

CDR3 residues: CASSVAATNEKLFF. Written as DNA, the CDR3 is TGTGCCAGCAGTGTGGCTGCAACTAATGAAAAACTGTTTTTT. V usage is TRBV2 and J usage is TRBJ1-4, with D hard to call. There are 14 residues in the CDR3. Trimming took off 4 bases at V and 0 bases at J, with 6 bases between the two ends. From germline, CDR1 is SNHLY and CDR2 FYNNEI.

The chain recombines TRBV20-1 with TRBJ2-5; D may be TRBD2 (5 bases). Germline-derived CDR1 and CDR2 are DFQATT and SNEGSKA (reference sequence). The CDR3 is 16 amino acids. Trimming cost V 2 bases and J 1 base, with 17 bases left between them. CDR3 DNA sequence: TGCAGTGCTAGATCTGAGTCGGGGAGCGGCCAAGAGACCCAGTACTTC. Amino acids: CSARSESGSGQETQYF.

V gene TRBV20-1 combines with J gene TRBJ2-3; 7 positions match TRBD2. Germline V gives CDR1 DFQATT, CDR2 SNEGSKA (reference sequence). V lost 5 bases, J lost 2 bases, and 4 bases stayed unmatched. The CDR3 has 13 amino acids. Here the CDR3 reads CSAAGTITDTQYF. The DNA of the CDR3 is TGCAGTGCTGCCGGGACTATCACAGATACGCAGTATTTT.

The count of this clonotype is one. This chain uses TRBV19 with TRBJ1-6; the D is unclear. The CDR3 totals 15 residues. Germline values: CDR1 LNHDA, CDR2 SQIVND (reference sequence). V was clipped by 2 bases and J by 6 bases, with 11 bases between them. The CDR3 nucleotides are TGTGCCAGTAGTATATATCTATACCCTAATTCACCCCTCCACTTT. Amino acids: CASSIYLYPNSPLHF.

This clonotype showed up many times. The V and J genes are TRBV20-1 and TRBJ2-1, with no clear D. From germline, CDR1 is DFQATT and CDR2 SNEGSKA (reference sequence). The CDR3 totals 14 residues. The V gene lost 6 bases and the J gene lost 0 bases, with 12 bases spanning the gap. CDR3 in DNA: TGCAGTGCCGGTGTGATCAGCTCCTACAATGAGCAGTTCTTC. Translated: CSAGVISSYNEQFF.